This is a list of T cell receptor beta chains from one sample in a study of human T cells and chemical hapten exposure. TCRdb fed the RACE reads into MiXCR, producing one record per CDR3 protein. The table has approximately 260,000 distinct CDR3 sequences, almost 8% seen once. The input for sequencing was whole blood, taken in connection with sensitization to the hapten diphenylcyclopropenone (DPC). All receptors come from a man aged 18 to 29 with alopecia areata. Some clones in this sample may be carry-over from other donors' samples. Both conserved end residues are part of each CDR3. A D gene is named only where the DNA matches it firmly. Clone size is given for some rows only: seen once, a few or many times, or a class if the clone is expanded.

>-|-|TRBV7-2|TRBJ1-2
TGTGCCAGCAGCTTAGCGGGAGCCTCTGGCTACACCTTC
CASSLAGASGYTF
>-|few|TRBV5-1|TRBJ1-1
TGCGTCAGCAGCTGGGAAGGGGTCACTGAAGCTTTCTTT
CVSSWEGVTEAFF
>-|-|TRBV6-5|TRBJ1-5
TGTGCCAGCAGTTCTGACCTGGGGCCCCAGCATTTT
CASSSDLGPQHF
>TRBD1|many|TRBV4-3|TRBJ1-3
TGCGCCAGCAGCCAAGATCGTGACAGGGACACCATATATTTT
CASSQDRDRDTIYF
>-|-|TRBV12-3/TRBV12-4|TRBJ1-2
TGTGCCAGCAGCAAAGACAAGAACTATGGCTACACCTTC
CASSKDKNYGYTF
>-|few|TRBV6-1|TRBJ1-4
TGTGCCAGCGACCACTTAGAAAAACTGTTTTTT
CASDHLEKLFF
>-|-|TRBV18|TRBJ1-2
TGTGCCAGCTCAAGACGGAGCCCCTATGGCTACACCTTC
CASSRRSPYGYTF
>-|few|TRBV7-9|TRBJ2-3
TGTGCCAGCAGCAAAGGACAGGGAGGGACTAGCACAGATACGCAGTATTTT
CASSKGQGGTSTDTQYF
>TRBD1|few|TRBV29-1|TRBJ2-5
TGCAGCGTCGAACAGGGGGGTCTGAGAGAGACCCAGTACTTC
CSVEQGGLRETQYF
>TRBD2|many|TRBV6-4|TRBJ2-3
TGTGCCAGCAGTGGTACTAGCGGGGGGCCAGATACGCAGTATTTT
CASSGTSGGPDTQYF
>TRBD1|-|TRBV5-1|TRBJ1-3
TGCGCCAGCAGCTTGGCGGGACAGGGCTCCACCATATATTTT
CASSLAGQGSTIYF
>TRBD1|-|TRBV5-1|TRBJ2-2
TGCGCCAGCAGCTTGTTGGGACAGGGGGCAACCGGGGAGCTGTTTTTT
CASSLLGQGATGELFF
>-|-|TRBV28|TRBJ2-5
TGTGCCAGCAGTGACCCCCGGGCGGGGTCGTACCAAGAGACCCAGTACTTC
CASSDPRAGSYQETQYF
>-|-|TRBV7-9|TRBJ1-5
TGTGCCAGCAGCTTAAAGTTTAGCCAGGGAGGCAATCAGCCCCAGCATTTT
CASSLKFSQGGNQPQHF
>-|-|TRBV6-5|TRBJ2-1
TGTGCCAGCAGTTACGGAGGGGGCGTCAATGAGCAGTTCTTC
CASSYGGGVNEQFF